These T cell receptor beta chains were read from a single sample in a study of cytomegalovirus exposure and HLA in healthy donors. TCRdb's table, derived via immunoSEQ multiplex PCR, lists solely in-frame clones and lacks some. The sample yields about 160,000 clones, around 84% seen once. Specimen: PBMCs. The receptors stem from a male donor in good health and CMV-seropositive. CDR3s include the opening cysteine and the closing phenylalanine or tryptophan. The order of the fields is J gene, V gene, D gene, clone size, CDR3 DNA, CDR3 protein. D genes are given only for firm matches. Size tells how often a clone was seen (once, few, many) or the class of an expanded clone, and some rows leave it out.

TRBJ1-1,TRBV7-9,.,.,TGTGCCAGCAGCTTAGGGGCCTCGGGAAACACTGAAGCTTTCTTT,CASSLGASGNTEAFF
TRBJ1-1,TRBV9,TRBD1,.,TGTGCCAGCAGCCCTAGACAGGGGCCCTGGACCGAAGCTTTCTTT,CASSPRQGPWTEAFF
TRBJ2-5,TRBV30,.,.,TGTGCCTGGAGTGTAGCCCGGGAGCAGTACTTC,CAWSVAREQYF
TRBJ1-5,TRBV27,TRBD1,.,TGTGCCAGCTGGGGACAGAATAGCAATCAGCCCCAGCATTTT,CASWGQNSNQPQHF
TRBJ2-7,TRBV7-2,.,.,TGTGCCAGCAGCTCCCAGGGGGGATTATACGAGCAGTACTTC,CASSSQGGLYEQYF
TRBJ1-1,TRBV16,TRBD1,.,TGTGCCAGCAGCCAAGGACAGGCCATGGGCACTGAAGCTTTCTTT,CASSQGQAMGTEAFF
TRBJ2-2,TRBV7-6,TRBD2,.,TGTGCCAGCAGCCAATCAGCGGGGGAGAACACCGGGGAGCTGTTTTTT,CASSQSAGENTGELFF
TRBJ2-2,TRBV5-1,.,.,TGCGCCAGCCGCTGGGGGGTGGACACCGGGGAGCTGTTTTTT,CASRWGVDTGELFF
TRBJ2-6,TRBV2,.,.,TGTGCCAGCAGTGTTCTCCGGGACATGTCCTCTGGGGCCAACGTCCTGACTTTC,CASSVLRDMSSGANVLTF
TRBJ1-1,TRBV18,TRBD1,.,TGTGCCAGCTCCGGGCGGAGGGGGCTTGACACTGAAGCTTTCTTT,CASSGRRGLDTEAFF
TRBJ2-5,TRBV7-9,TRBD2,.,TGTGCCAGCAGACCTAGCGGAGCTGGGGAAGAGACCCAGTACTTC,CASRPSGAGEETQYF
TRBJ1-1,TRBV27,.,.,TGTGCCAGCAGTCCTATCCGAGGGAGAGGCACTGAAGCTTTCTTT,CASSPIRGRGTEAFF
TRBJ2-5,TRBV10-3,.,.,TGTGCCATCAGTGAACAGGGCCAGAAGACCCAGTACTTC,CAISEQGQKTQYF
TRBJ1-5,TRBV18,TRBD1,few,TGTGCCAGCTCACCAGGAAGCATAACAGGGGAACAGCCCCAGCATTTT,CASSPGSITGEQPQHF
TRBJ2-2,TRBV5-1,TRBD2,once,TGCGCCAGCAGCTTCTTAGCGGGAGGGTACACCGGGGAGCTGTTTTTT,CASSFLAGGYTGELFF
TRBJ2-1,TRBV5-4,TRBD2,.,TGTGCCAGCAGCCCGGGGGGGGGTATCTACAATGAGCAGTTCTTC,CASSPGGGIYNEQFF
TRBJ2-2,TRBV7-6,.,once,TGTGCCAGCAGCCATTCTAGCGAGTCGAACACCGGGGAGCTGTTTTTT,CASSHSSESNTGELFF
TRBJ2-1,TRBV7-9,TRBD2,few,TGTGCCAGCAGCTTAGGGGAGGCTAGCGGGATCAAACACAATGAGCAGTTCTTC,CASSLGEASGIKHNEQFF
TRBJ2-2,TRBV7-2,.,once,TGTGCCAGCAGCTTAAGGGGCAGCGTGAACACCGGGGAGCTGTTTTTT,CASSLRGSVNTGELFF
TRBJ2-7,TRBV5-1,.,.,TGCGCCAGCAGCTCGACCGGGACAACGAACGAGCAGTACTTC,CASSSTGTTNEQYF
TRBJ2-3,TRBV7-2,.,.,TGTGCCAGCAGCGCAGGAGGAGATACGCAGTATTTT,CASSAGGDTQYF
TRBJ1-6,TRBV7-9,.,.,TGTGCCAGCAGCCCCGACTTCCCGTCACCCCTCCACTTT,CASSPDFPSPLHF
TRBJ1-4,TRBV30,TRBD1,.,TGTGCCTGGACCCGACAGGGGGAAAAACTGTTTTTT,CAWTRQGEKLFF
TRBJ2-7,TRBV9,TRBD1,.,TGTGCCAGCAGCGTAGGGGGAGACAGGGGCTACGAGCAGTACTTC,CASSVGGDRGYEQYF
TRBJ1-1,TRBV18,.,.,TGTGCCAGCTCACCTCAGGGATACACTGAAGCTTTCTTT,CASSPQGYTEAFF
TRBJ2-1,TRBV28,.,.,TGTGCCAGCAGTTTATACCCCCCCACGGAGCTGGACTACAATGAGCAGTTCTTC,CASSLYPPTELDYNEQFF
TRBJ2-7,TRBV10-3,TRBD1,once,TGTGCCATCAGTGGAGGACAGGGGTCGGCCTACGAGCAGTACTTC,CAISGGQGSAYEQYF
TRBJ1-2,TRBV25-1,TRBD1,.,TGTGCCAGCAGTGCGGGACAGGGGGGTGGCTACACCTTC,CASSAGQGGGYTF
TRBJ1-2,TRBV27,.,.,TGTGCCAGCAGCCCTTCCGCGGACATTTTCCTTACCTTAAACTATGGCTACACCTTC,CASSPSADIFLTLNYGYTF
TRBJ2-1,TRBV2,.,.,TGTGCCAGCAACCCCCTTAAGCTCCCCTACAATGAGCAGTTCTTC,CASNPLKLPYNEQFF
TRBJ2-7,TRBV5-6,TRBD1,.,TGTGCCAGCAGCGACACAGGGGTTCAGGAAAAGCAGTACTTC,CASSDTGVQEKQYF
TRBJ1-1,TRBV9,TRBD1,.,TGTGCCAGCAGCGTATCGACAGGGCCCACTGAAGCTTTCTTT,CASSVSTGPTEAFF
TRBJ2-2,TRBV11-2,TRBD1,.,TGTGCCAGCAGCCCATTGGGACAGGGGGCTATCGGGGAGCTGTTTTTT,CASSPLGQGAIGELFF
TRBJ1-2,TRBV4-3,.,few,TGCGCCAGCAGCCAAGAGCAGGGCGCTAACTATGGCTACACCTTC,CASSQEQGANYGYTF
TRBJ1-5,TRBV2,TRBD1,.,TGTGCCAGCAGCGAGGACAGGGGGCTTAGTCAGCCCCAGCATTTT,CASSEDRGLSQPQHF
TRBJ1-1,TRBV10-1,.,.,TGCGCCAGCAGTGGAAACGGAGGAACTGAAGCTTTCTTT,CASSGNGGTEAFF
TRBJ1-2,TRBV5-4,TRBD1,.,TGTGCCAGCAGCCGGGACAGGGGGAAGGATGGCTACACCTTC,CASSRDRGKDGYTF
TRBJ1-4,TRBV7-9,.,few,TGTGCCAGCACCCTCTCTGGGGGGACCGATCTGTTTTTT,CASTLSGGTDLFF
TRBJ1-2,TRBV27,TRBD1,.,TGTGCCAGCCGGACAGGCTTTAGTGGACTCTATGGCTACACCTTC,CASRTGFSGLYGYTF
TRBJ2-2,TRBV29-1,.,.,TGCAGCGTTGAGGCGGGAAGGCGGGAGGAGCTGTTTTTT,CSVEAGRREELFF
TRBJ2-1,TRBV15,TRBD2,.,TGTGCCACCAGCAGACCCGGGACTAGCGGGAGCGATGAGCAGTTCTTC,CATSRPGTSGSDEQFF
TRBJ2-1,TRBV30,TRBD2,once,TGTGCCTGGGCCGGGACTAGCGCAAAACCAGAGCAGTTCTTC,CAWAGTSAKPEQFF